Below are 26 T cell receptor beta chains sequenced from a single sample in a study of beta chain features in type 1 diabetes. Study-level points and caveats: The study found moderately but significantly shorter TCRB CDR3s in all four CD4+ subsets of Type 1 diabetes patients.

No antigens are known for them. TCRB transcripts that were expressed got sequenced, as all of the isolated RNA had been reverse transcribed. The repertoire was sequenced with immunoSEQ multiplex PCR; TCRdb's copy has only in-frame clones and lacks some. This table has a few hundred thousand clones, over 8.5% appearing once. The sequenced sample was central memory CD4+ T cells from blood. The receptors here all came from a man aged 25-45 years with type 1 diabetes.

The chain recombines TRBV4-1 with TRBJ2-7; TRBD1 aligns across 7 bases. The CDR3 is 15 residues long. CDR1 and CDR2 (germline): MGHRA, YSYEKL. V was pared by 3 bases and J by 2 bases, with 7 bases of the junction left unmatched. The CDR3 region has the DNA TGCGCCAGCAGCCAGGCCGGGACAGCCACCTACGAGCAGTACTTC. Its translation is CASSQAGTATYEQYF.

There are a few counts of this clone. The V and J genes are TRBV5-5 and TRBJ2-2, with D possibly being TRBD1 (5 bases). Per germline, CDR1 SGHKS and CDR2 YYEKEE (reference sequence). V lost 1 base, J lost 1 base, and 8 bases lay in between. The CDR3 runs 15 residues. The chain's CDR3 is CASSLSTGNTGELFF. Written as DNA, the CDR3 is TGTGCCAGCAGCTTGTCCACAGGGAACACCGGGGAGCTGTTTTTT.

A few counts support this clone. CDR3 loop: CASSRKWDGYQPQHF. The CDR3 coding sequence is TGCGCCAGCAGCCGCAAGTGGGACGGATATCAGCCCCAGCATTTT. The gene calls are TRBV4-3 and TRBJ1-5, with D possibly being TRBD1 (5 bases). The CDR3 runs to 15 residues. Trimming took off 4 bases at V and 5 bases at J, with 15 bases between the two ends. The germline CDR1 and CDR2 sequences are LGHNA and YSLEER.

The chain is built from TRBV20-1 and TRBJ2-5; the D gene is possibly TRBD1 (6 bases). The germline CDR1 and CDR2 sequences are DFQATT and SNEGSKA (reference sequence). Trimming took off 6 bases at V and 9 bases at J, with 14 bases between the two ends. The CDR3 runs 11 residues. CDR3 DNA sequence: TGCAGTGCCGCAACAAGGGGGTCCCAGTACTTC. The encoded protein is CSAATRGSQYF.

V is TRBV2 and J is TRBJ2-1; D may be TRBD2 (5 bases). The germline gives CDR1 SNHLY, CDR2 FYNNEI. V lost 7 bases and J 5 bases, leaving 12 bases between the germline ends. CDR3 size: 13 residues. The CDR3 nucleotides read TGTGCCAGCATGGTGGGAGCTGACAATGAGCAGTTCTTC. It specifies CASMVGADNEQFF.

This clone occurred a few times. It is likely a read error: a sequence one base away is far more abundant. The chain combines TRBV11-2 with TRBJ2-2; 7 bases match TRBD2. The CDR3 consists of 15 residues. CDR1 is SGHAT and CDR2 is FQNNGV in the germline V gene. J lost 6 bases, V lost 0 bases, and 4 bases had no gene match. The CDR3 region is CASSLEGRGAGELFF. CDR3 nucleotides: TGTGCCAGCAGCTTAGAAGGGAGGGGTGCCGGGGAGCTGTTTTTT. Variable domain in full (rest from reference TRBV11-2 and TRBJ2-2): EAGVAQSPRYKIIEKRQSVAFWCNPISGHATLYWYQQILGQGPKLLIQFQNNGVVDDSQLPKDRFSAERLKGVDSTLKIQPAKLEDSAVYLCASSLEGRGAGELFFGEGSRLTVL.

This clone was seen many times. The chain links TRBV29-1 to TRBJ1-1; a weak D match, TRBD1 (5 bases). Germline assignment: CDR1 SQVTM and CDR2 ANQGSEA. V shed 3 bases and J shed 4 bases, with 12 bases lying between them. The CDR3 totals 13 residues. The chain's CDR3 is CSVDGPGGTEAFF. CDR3 DNA sequence: TGCAGCGTTGATGGACCGGGGGGCACTGAAGCTTTCTTT. Full variable domain (missing parts from reference TRBV29-1 and TRBJ1-1): SAVISQKPSRDICQRGTSLTIQCQVDSQVTMMFWYRQQPGQSLTLIATANQGSEATYESGFVIDKFPISRPNLTFSTLTVSNMSPEDSSIYLCSVDGPGGTEAFFGQGTRLTVV.

This clone was detected a few times. The rearrangement links TRBV29-1 to TRBJ2-5; possibly TRBD1 for D (6 bases). The CDR3 has 13 amino acids. Germline CDR1 and CDR2: SQVTM and ANQGSEA. The V gene lost 6 bases and the J gene lost 6 bases, with 17 bases spanning the gap. The CDR3 loop is CSVGVGGRKTQYF. As DNA, the CDR3 is TGCAGCGTGGGGGTAGGGGGTAGGAAGACCCAGTACTTC.

The chain recombines TRBV28 with TRBJ1-2; 7 nucleotides line up with TRBD1. CDR3 size: 15 residues. V lost 5 bases, J lost 7 bases, and 13 bases stayed unmatched. Germline CDR1 MDHEN, CDR2 SYDVKM. The CDR3 DNA follows: TGTGCCAGCAGTCCTTTCTCCCAGGGGGGAAGTGGCTACACCTTC. Amino acids: CASSPFSQGGSGYTF.

This rearrangement joins TRBV6-1 to TRBJ2-7; D may be TRBD1 (5 bases). Germline V gene sequence: CDR1 MNHNS, CDR2 SASEGT. V lost 5 bases, J lost 0 bases, and 11 bases lay in between. The CDR3 runs 14 residues. The CDR3 is CASSTAGNSYEQYF. The CDR3, as DNA: TGTGCCAGCAGTACTGCAGGGAACTCCTACGAGCAGTACTTC.

This clone was seen repeatedly, ten times or more. The chain employs TRBV7-9 and TRBJ2-3, with TRBD2 identical over 8 bases. Germline V CDR1 and CDR2: SEHNR, FQNEAQ (reference sequence). Unmatched junction bases numbered 9, after V lost 5 bases and J lost 5 bases. The CDR3 totals 15 residues. The CDR3 DNA sequence: TGTGCCAGCAGCCCCACCGGGAGGGCCGGAGATACGCAGTATTTT. This gives the protein CASSPTGRAGDTQYF.

This clone has a handful of counts. The chain employs TRBV28 and TRBJ1-5; 8 nucleotides line up with TRBD1. In germline, CDR1 is MDHEN, CDR2 SYDVKM. The CDR3 is made up of 14 amino acids. With V trimmed by 7 bases and J by 5 bases, 7 bases remained unmatched. CDR3 residues: CASTSGQGDQPQHF. CDR3 nucleotide sequence: TGTGCCAGCACTTCAGGACAGGGAGATCAGCCCCAGCATTTT.

This clone has just a few counts. V gene TRBV6-1 combines with J gene TRBJ2-7; D is possibly TRBD1 or TRBD2 (5 bases each). In germline, CDR1 is MNHNS, CDR2 SASEGT. The V end was cut by 8 bases, the J end by 0 bases, with 11 bases between. This CDR3 is 13 amino acids long. CDR3 in DNA: TGTGCCAGCGAGTCAGGGACCTCCTACGAGCAGTACTTC. This gives the protein CASESGTSYEQYF.

This clone was picked up a small number of times. The gene calls are TRBV7-9 and TRBJ2-2; no reliable D call. Germline CDR1 and CDR2: SEHNR and FQNEAQ (reference sequence). The CDR3 is 14 amino acids. V lost 2 bases and J lost 6, with 10 bases in between. CDR3 bases: TGTGCCAGCAGCTTAATGGGCGGCGCCGGGGAGCTGTTTTTT. Residues: CASSLMGGAGELFF.

This clone has at least ten counts. This chain links TRBV29-1 with TRBJ2-2; 9 bases match TRBD1. This CDR3 has 13 residues. V was pared by 7 bases and J by 3 bases, with 3 bases of the junction left unmatched. The germline gives CDR1 SQVTM, CDR2 ANQGSEA. CDR3 loop: CSAGTGHTGELFF. The CDR3 DNA is TGCAGCGCCGGGACAGGGCACACCGGGGAGCTGTTTTTT.

This clone was counted between two and nine times. The chain is built from TRBV7-2 and TRBJ1-5; TRBD1 matches 11 bases. The CDR3 consists of 15 residues. V gave up 5 bases and J gave up 1 base; unmatched junction bases: 1. Germline V gene data show CDR1 as SGHTA and CDR2 as FQGNSA. The CDR3 reads CASSRTGGSNQPQHF. Written as DNA, the CDR3 is TGTGCCAGCAGCCGGACAGGGGGCAGCAATCAGCCCCAGCATTTT.

This clone came up many times. The chain has TRBV11-2 and TRBJ2-7; 7 positions agree with TRBD1. CDR1 SGHAT and CDR2 FQNNGV come from the germline V gene. The length of the CDR3 is 14 residues. Germline trimming cut 5 bases from V and 3 bases from J; bases unmatched to any gene: 7. The CDR3 loop is CASSGDRVFYEQYF. The CDR3 nucleotides read TGTGCCAGCAGCGGAGACAGGGTTTTCTACGAGCAGTACTTC.

Ten or more counts support this clone. In the same sample, other DNA sequences code for this CDR3. This chain uses TRBV18 with TRBJ2-3, with unresolved D. CDR3 length equals 14 residues. The V gene lost 3 bases and the J gene lost 0 bases, with 7 bases spanning the gap. The germline V gene encodes CDR1 KGHSH and CDR2 LQKENI. CDR3 coding DNA: TGTGCCAGCTCACCTGGACGGAGCACAGATACGCAGTATTTT. Translating gives CASSPGRSTDTQYF.

The chain combines TRBV6-5 with TRBJ1-4; TRBD1 is a possible D gene (6 bases). Germline CDR1 MNHEY, CDR2 SVGAGI. This CDR3 spans 14 amino acids. V lost 6 bases and J 5 bases, leaving 13 bases between the germline ends. The CDR3 DNA sequence: TGTGCCAGCAGCCCCGGGACAAGAAATGAAAAACTGTTTTTT. It translates to CASSPGTRNEKLFF.

The V call is TRBV9, the J call TRBJ1-4; no definite D call. Looked up from germline, CDR1 is SGDLS and CDR2 is YYNGEE. The CDR3 totals 14 residues. V lost 4 bases to trimming and J lost 5 bases, with 12 bases between them. CDR3 nucleotide sequence: TGTGCCAGCAGCCACAACTGGCAGAATGAAAAACTGTTTTTT. This sequence encodes CASSHNWQNEKLFF.

The chain joins TRBV7-3 to TRBJ2-1; tentatively, D is TRBD2 (6 bases). V dropped 4 bases and J dropped 5 bases, with 12 bases sitting between them. The CDR3 covers 14 residues. Germline CDR1 reads SGHTA; CDR2 reads FQGTGA. The CDR3 loop reads CASSSGLLDNEQFF. The CDR3 DNA follows: TGTGCCAGCAGCTCCGGACTACTAGACAATGAGCAGTTCTTC.

The chain employs TRBV15 and TRBJ1-1; D may be TRBD1 (5 bases). Trimming removed 3 bases at V and 7 bases at J, with 18 bases between. In germline, CDR1 is LNHNV, CDR2 YYDKDF (reference sequence). This CDR3 has 15 residues. CDR3 coding DNA: TGTGCCACCAGCAGGGGGACGGCGATCTGGGGTGAAGCTTTCTTT. Its protein product is CATSRGTAIWGEAFF.

There are a few counts of this clone. The chain carries TRBV15 and TRBJ2-1; 10 positions match TRBD2. In germline, CDR1 is LNHNV, CDR2 YYDKDF (reference sequence). After removal of 2 bases from V and 8 bases from J, the junction contained 12 bases not matched to a gene. The CDR3 runs to 17 residues. Here the CDR3 DNA reads TGTGCCACCAGCAGACTTATGTCTAGCGGGAGTTGGGATGAGCAGTTCTTC. It codes for CATSRLMSSGSWDEQFF.

The chain couples TRBV9 to TRBJ1-2, with TRBD1 identical over 8 bases. The length of the CDR3 is 11 residues. Germline CDR1 SGDLS, CDR2 YYNGEE. V shed 7 bases and J 11 bases; nucleotides not matched to a gene: 7. CDR3 in amino acids: CASARDRFYTF. The DNA of the CDR3 is TGTGCCAGCGCCCGGGACAGGTTTTACACCTTC.

This clone occurred a few times. This chain links TRBV28 with TRBJ2-6, with 11 bases identical to TRBD1. The CDR3 covers 18 residues. Germline CDR1 is MDHEN and CDR2 is SYDVKM. V gave up 4 bases and J gave up 4 bases; unmatched junction bases: 9. The chain's CDR3 is CASSSFQDRGPGANVLTF. The CDR3 nucleotides read TGTGCCAGCAGTTCTTTTCAGGACAGGGGGCCCGGGGCCAACGTCCTGACTTTC.

This clone occurred a few times. The chain links TRBV11-2 to TRBJ1-4, with D tentatively TRBD1 (6 bases). The V end was cut by 5 bases, the J end by 7 bases, with 14 bases between. Germline assignment: CDR1 SGHAT and CDR2 FQNNGV. The CDR3 contains 14 residues. The CDR3 reads CASSILTGGEKLFF. CDR3 in DNA: TGTGCCAGCAGCATTCTGACAGGTGGTGAAAAACTGTTTTTT.